This TCR beta chain is from a study of blood T cells in healthy people across ages. General study results and limits: Reliance upon unsorted PBMCs precluded definitive naive versus antigen-experienced comparison.

It was with a sample-barcoded 5' primer and a J-beta primer mix that a second PCR of roughly 6 to 12 cycles was run. TCRdb fed the 5' RACE reads into MiXCR, producing one record per CDR3 protein. The sample includes about 640,000 distinct CDR3 sequences, around 54% of them seen just once. This clonotype has a count of ten or more. Antigen: not known. The CDR3 runs to 13 residues. Germline CDR1 is SSHAT and CDR2 is FNYEAQ (reference sequence). The germline V and J ends were trimmed by 4 bases and 3 bases, with 9 bases remaining between them. The chain is built from TRBV7-7 and TRBJ2-5, with D tentatively TRBD1 or TRBD2 (5 bases each). The clonotype originates from a man in his 60s in good health. Sample: blood. In DNA, the CDR3 is TGTGCCAGCAGCTCCGGGACGAAAGAGACCCAGTACTTC. It codes for CASSSGTKETQYF.